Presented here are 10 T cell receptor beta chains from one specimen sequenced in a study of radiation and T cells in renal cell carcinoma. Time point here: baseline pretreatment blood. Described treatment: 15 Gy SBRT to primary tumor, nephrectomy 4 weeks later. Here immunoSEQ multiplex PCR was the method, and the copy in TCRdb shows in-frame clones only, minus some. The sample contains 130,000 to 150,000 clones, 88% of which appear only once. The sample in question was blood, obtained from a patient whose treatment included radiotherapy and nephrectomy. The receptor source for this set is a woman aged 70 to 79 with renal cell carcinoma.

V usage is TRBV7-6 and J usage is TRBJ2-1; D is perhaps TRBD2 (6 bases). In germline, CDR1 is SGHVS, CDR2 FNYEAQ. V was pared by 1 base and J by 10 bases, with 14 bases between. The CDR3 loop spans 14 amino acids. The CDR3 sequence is CASSLGGTHREQFF. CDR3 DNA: TGTGCCAGCAGCTTAGGCGGGACCCACCGGGAGCAGTTCTTC.

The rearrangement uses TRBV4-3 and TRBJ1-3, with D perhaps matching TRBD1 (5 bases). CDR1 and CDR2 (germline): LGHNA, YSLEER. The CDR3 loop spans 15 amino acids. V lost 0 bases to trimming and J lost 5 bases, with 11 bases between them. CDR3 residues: CASSQDLSGRNTIYF. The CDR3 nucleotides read TGCGCCAGCAGCCAAGATCTATCAGGGAGAAACACCATATATTTT.

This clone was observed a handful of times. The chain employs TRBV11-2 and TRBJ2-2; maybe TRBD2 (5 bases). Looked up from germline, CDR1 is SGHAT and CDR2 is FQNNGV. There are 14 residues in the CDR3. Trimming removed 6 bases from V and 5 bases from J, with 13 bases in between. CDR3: CASRSRLLTGELFF. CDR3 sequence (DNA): TGTGCCAGCAGATCACGACTACTAACCGGGGAGCTGTTTTTT. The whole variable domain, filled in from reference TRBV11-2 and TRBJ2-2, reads EAGVAQSPRYKIIEKRQSVAFWCNPISGHATLYWYQQILGQGPKLLIQFQNNGVVDDSQLPKDRFSAERLKGVDSTLKIQPAKLEDSAVYLCASRSRLLTGELFFGEGSRLTVL.

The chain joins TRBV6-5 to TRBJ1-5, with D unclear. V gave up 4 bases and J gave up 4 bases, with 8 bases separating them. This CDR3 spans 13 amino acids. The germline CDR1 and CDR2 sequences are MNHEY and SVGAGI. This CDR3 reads CASSSSVNQPQHF. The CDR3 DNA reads TGTGCCAGCAGTTCATCAGTGAATCAGCCCCAGCATTTT.

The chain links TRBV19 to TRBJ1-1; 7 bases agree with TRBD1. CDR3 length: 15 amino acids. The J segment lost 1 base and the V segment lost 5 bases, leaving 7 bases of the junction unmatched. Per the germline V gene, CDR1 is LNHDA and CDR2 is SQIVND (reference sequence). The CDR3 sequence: CASSPGQLWNTEAFF. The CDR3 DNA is TGTGCCAGTAGTCCGGGACAGCTGTGGAACACTGAAGCTTTCTTT.

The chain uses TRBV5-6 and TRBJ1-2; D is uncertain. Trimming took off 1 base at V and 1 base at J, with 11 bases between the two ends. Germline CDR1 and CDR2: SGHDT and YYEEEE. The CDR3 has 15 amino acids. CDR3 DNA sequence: TGTGCCAGCAGCTTGAGGCCCCGAGTTAACTATGGCTACACCTTC. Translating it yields CASSLRPRVNYGYTF.

CDR3 in DNA: TGTGCCAGCAGCCGATTTAGCGGGGGGACAGATACGCAGTATTTT. Its translation is CASSRFSGGTDTQYF. The V gene is TRBV7-2, the J gene TRBJ2-3, with TRBD2 identical over 10 bases. The CDR3 is made up of 15 amino acids. Germline values: CDR1 SGHTA, CDR2 FQGNSA. Trimming took 5 bases from V and 3 from J; bases not matched to a gene: 5.

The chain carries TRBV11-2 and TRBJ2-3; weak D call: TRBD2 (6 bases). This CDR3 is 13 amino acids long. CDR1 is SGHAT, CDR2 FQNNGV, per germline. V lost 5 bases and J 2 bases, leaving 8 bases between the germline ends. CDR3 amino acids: CASSLAYTDTQYF. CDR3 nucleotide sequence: TGTGCCAGCAGCCTAGCGTACACAGATACGCAGTATTTT.

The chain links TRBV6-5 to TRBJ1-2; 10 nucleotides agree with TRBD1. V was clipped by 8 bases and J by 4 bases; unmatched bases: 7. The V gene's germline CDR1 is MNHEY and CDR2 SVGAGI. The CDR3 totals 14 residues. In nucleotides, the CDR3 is TGTGCCAGCGGTCAGGGACAGGGGTTCTATGGCTACACCTTC. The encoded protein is CASGQGQGFYGYTF.

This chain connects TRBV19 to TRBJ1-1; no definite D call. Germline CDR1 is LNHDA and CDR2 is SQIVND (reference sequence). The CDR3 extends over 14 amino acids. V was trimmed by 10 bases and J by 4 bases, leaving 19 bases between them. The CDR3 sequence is CATQYTPEGTEAFF. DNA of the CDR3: TGTGCCACCCAGTACACTCCCGAGGGCACTGAAGCTTTCTTT. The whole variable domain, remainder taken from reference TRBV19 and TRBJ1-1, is DGGITQSPKYLFRKEGQNVTLSCEQNLNHDAMYWYRQDPGQGLRLIYYSQIVNDFQKGDIAEGYSVSREKKESFPLTVTSAQKNPTAFYLCATQYTPEGTEAFFGQGTRLTVV.